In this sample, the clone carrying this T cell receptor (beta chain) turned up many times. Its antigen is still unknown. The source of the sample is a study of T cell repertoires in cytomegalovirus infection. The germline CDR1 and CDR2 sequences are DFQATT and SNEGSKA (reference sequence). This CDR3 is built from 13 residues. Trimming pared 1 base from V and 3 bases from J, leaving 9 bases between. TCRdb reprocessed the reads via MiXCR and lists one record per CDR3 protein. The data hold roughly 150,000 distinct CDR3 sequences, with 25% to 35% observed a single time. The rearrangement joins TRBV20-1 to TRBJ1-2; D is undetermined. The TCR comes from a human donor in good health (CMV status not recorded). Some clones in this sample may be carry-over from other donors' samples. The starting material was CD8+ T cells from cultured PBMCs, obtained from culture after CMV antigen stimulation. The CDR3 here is CSARVNTDYGYTF. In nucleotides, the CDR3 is TGCAGTGCTAGAGTAAACACGGACTATGGCTACACCTTC.